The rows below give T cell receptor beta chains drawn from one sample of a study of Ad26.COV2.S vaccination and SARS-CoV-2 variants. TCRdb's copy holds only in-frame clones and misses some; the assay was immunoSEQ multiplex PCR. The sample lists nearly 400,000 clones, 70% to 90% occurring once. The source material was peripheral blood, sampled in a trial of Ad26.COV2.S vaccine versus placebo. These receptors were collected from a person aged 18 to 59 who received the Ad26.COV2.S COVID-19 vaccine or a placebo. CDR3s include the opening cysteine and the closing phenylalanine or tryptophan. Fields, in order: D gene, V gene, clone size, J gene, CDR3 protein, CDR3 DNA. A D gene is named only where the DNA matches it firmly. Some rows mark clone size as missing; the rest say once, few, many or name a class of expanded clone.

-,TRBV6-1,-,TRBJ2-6,CASSEGAVSGANVLTF,TGTGCCAGCAGTGAAGGTGCCGTCTCTGGGGCCAACGTCCTGACTTTC
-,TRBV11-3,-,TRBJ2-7,CASSFRYEQYF,TGTGCCAGCAGCTTCCGCTACGAGCAGTACTTC
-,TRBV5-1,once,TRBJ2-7,CASSLRAYEQYF,TGCGCCAGCAGCCTCAGGGCCTACGAGCAGTACTTC
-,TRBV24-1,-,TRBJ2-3,CATSGDTDTQYF,TGTGCCACCAGTGGAGACACAGATACGCAGTATTTT
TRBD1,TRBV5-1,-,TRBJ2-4,CASSLRGQDGLLAKNIQYF,TGCGCCAGCAGCTTGAGGGGACAGGACGGTCTACTAGCCAAAAACATTCAGTACTTC
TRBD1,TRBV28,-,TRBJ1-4,CASSPGGSNEKLFF,TGTGCCAGCAGTCCAGGGGGATCTAATGAAAAACTGTTTTTT
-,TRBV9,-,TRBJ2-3,CASSVGGGYTDTQYF,TGTGCCAGCAGCGTCGGTGGAGGCTACACAGATACGCAGTATTTT
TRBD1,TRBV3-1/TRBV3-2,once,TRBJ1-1,CASRPGQGLTEAFF,TGTGCCAGCAGGCCGGGACAGGGGTTGACTGAAGCTTTCTTT
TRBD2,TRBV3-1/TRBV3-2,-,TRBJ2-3,CASSQERAGDYTQYF,TGTGCCAGCAGCCAAGAGCGGGCGGGAGACTACACGCAGTATTTT
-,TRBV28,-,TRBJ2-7,CASSLPGPTYEQYF,TGTGCCAGCAGTTTGCCGGGACCGACCTACGAGCAGTACTTC
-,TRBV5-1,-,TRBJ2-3,CASSTESPGGTQYF,TGCGCCAGCAGCACCGAGAGCCCTGGGGGTACGCAGTATTTT
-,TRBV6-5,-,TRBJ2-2,CASSYVTDNTGELFF,TGTGCCAGCAGTTACGTGACAGACAACACCGGGGAGCTGTTTTTT
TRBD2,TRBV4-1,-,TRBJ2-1,CASSQPTSGTAYNEQFF,TGCGCCAGCAGCCAACCGACTAGCGGGACTGCCTACAATGAGCAGTTCTTC
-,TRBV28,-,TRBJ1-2,CASSFEGFYGYTF,TGTGCCAGCAGTTTCGAGGGCTTCTATGGCTACACCTTC
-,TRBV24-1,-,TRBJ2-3,CATRTTDTQYF,TGTGCCACCAGGACCACAGATACGCAGTATTTT
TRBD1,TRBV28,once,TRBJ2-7,CASSLTGDEQYF,TGTGCCAGCAGTTTGACAGGGGACGAGCAGTACTTC
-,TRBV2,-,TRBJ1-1,CASSGAGGATEAFF,TGTGCCAGCAGTGGGGCGGGAGGGGCCACTGAAGCTTTCTTT
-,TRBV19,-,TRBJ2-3,CASSLTGSTDTQYF,TGTGCCAGTAGTCTGACTGGGAGCACAGATACGCAGTATTTT
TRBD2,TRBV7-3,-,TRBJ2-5,CASSPWGSGRRETQYF,TGTGCCAGCAGTCCTTGGGGTAGCGGGAGGCGGGAGACCCAGTACTTC
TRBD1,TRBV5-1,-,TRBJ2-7,CASSSGTGIYEQYF,TGCGCCAGCAGCTCCGGGACAGGGATCTACGAGCAGTACTTC
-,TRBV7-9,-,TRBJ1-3,CASRSDPASSGNTIYF,TGTGCCAGCAGATCAGACCCCGCATCCTCTGGAAACACCATATATTTT
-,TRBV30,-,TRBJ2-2,CAWRKGPGELFF,TGTGCCTGGAGAAAAGGGCCCGGGGAGCTGTTTTTT
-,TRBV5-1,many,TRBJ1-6,CASSLNTGQRNSPLHF,TGCGCCAGCAGCTTGAATACGGGACAACGGAATTCACCCCTCCACTTT
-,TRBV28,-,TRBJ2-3,CASSPGGAVDTQYF,TGTGCCAGCAGCCCAGGGGGGGCAGTAGATACGCAGTATTTT
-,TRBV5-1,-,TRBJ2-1,CASQEGAKGNEQFF,TGCGCCAGCCAGGAGGGCGCAAAAGGGAATGAGCAGTTCTTC
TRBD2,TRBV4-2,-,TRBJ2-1,CASSLRLAIYNEQFF,TGTGCCAGCAGCCTCCGACTAGCGATATACAATGAGCAGTTCTTC
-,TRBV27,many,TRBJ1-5,CASSLWGNQPQHF,TGTGCCAGCAGTTTATGGGGTAATCAGCCCCAGCATTTT
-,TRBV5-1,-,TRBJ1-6,CASSQADSRSSPLHF,TGCGCCAGCAGCCAGGCGGACAGCCGTAGTTCACCCCTCCACTTT
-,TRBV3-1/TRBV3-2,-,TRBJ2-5,CASSQVRLGETQYF,TGTGCCAGCAGCCAAGTGAGATTGGGAGAGACCCAGTACTTC
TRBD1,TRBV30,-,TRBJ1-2,CAWAKRDRVDGGYTF,TGTGCCTGGGCAAAGCGGGACAGGGTGGATGGTGGCTACACCTTC
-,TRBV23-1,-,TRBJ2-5,CASSQARDSETQYF,TGCGCCAGCAGTCAAGCCCGGGACTCAGAGACCCAGTACTTC
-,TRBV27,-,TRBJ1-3,CASTALWPGNTIYF,TGTGCCAGCACCGCCTTGTGGCCTGGAAACACCATATATTTT